The 11 T cell receptor beta chains below were found in one sample sequenced in a study of T cell responses to AZD1222 COVID-19 vaccine. Sequencing was performed with immunoSEQ multiplex PCR; in TCRdb, only in-frame clones are kept and a portion is missing. Of about 120,000 clones detected, around 90% appear once; the ten largest clones hold approximately 2.6%. The material was peripheral blood, obtained 28 days after the second AZD1222 dose. All receptors come from an adult who received the AZD1222 COVID-19 vaccine.

This chain links TRBV15 with TRBJ1-1, with D perhaps matching TRBD1 (6 bases). This CDR3 region has 13 residues. Trimming stripped 3 bases from V and 5 bases from J, with 10 bases between. Germline V gene data show CDR1 as LNHNV and CDR2 as YYDKDF (reference sequence). The CDR3 bases are TGTGCCACCAGCAGGAGAGGGGGTACTGAAGCTTTCTTT. The encoded protein is CATSRRGGTEAFF.

The V gene is TRBV7-2, the J gene TRBJ1-6, with no clear D. V was cut by 3 bases and J by 7 bases, with 7 bases left in between. CDR3 length equals 13 residues. CDR1 and CDR2 from the germline V gene are SGHTA and FQGNSA. The CDR3 nucleotides are TGTGCCAGCAGCTTTTACAGCAATTCACCCCTCCACTTT. Protein: CASSFYSNSPLHF. Full variable domain (missing parts from reference TRBV7-2 and TRBJ1-6): GAGVSQSPSNKVTEKGKDVELRCDPISGHTALYWYRQSLGQGLEFLIYFQGNSAPDKSGLPSDRFSAERTGGSVSTLTIQRTQQEDSAVYLCASSFYSNSPLHFGNGTRLTVT.

This clone was seen just once. The V and J genes are TRBV24-1 and TRBJ1-2; D might be TRBD1 (6 bases). V lost 11 bases and J lost 4, with 13 bases in between. Germline values: CDR1 KGHDR, CDR2 SFDVKD. The CDR3 is 12 residues long. CDR3 region: CAIEDRLYGYTF. CDR3 coding DNA: TGTGCCATTGAGGACAGACTCTATGGCTACACCTTC.

The chain carries TRBV2 and TRBJ1-6, with D unresolved. The CDR3 spans 17 residues. Germline CDR1 SNHLY, CDR2 FYNNEI. The V and J ends lost 5 bases and 4 bases respectively, with 18 bases between them. The CDR3 protein is CASSRIQTRGYNSPLHF. The CDR3 DNA follows: TGTGCCAGCAGTCGAATACAGACTAGAGGGTATAATTCACCCCTCCACTTT.

The chain joins TRBV6-5 to TRBJ1-2, with 7 nucleotides matching TRBD1. With 2 bases clipped from V and 4 bases from J, the junction kept 4 bases outside the gene matches. Germline loops: CDR1 MNHEY, CDR2 SVGAGI. The CDR3 sequence is 14 residues long. For the CDR3, the DNA is TGTGCCAGCAGTTACAGAGGACAGGCCTATGGCTACACCTTC. Translating it yields CASSYRGQAYGYTF.

V is TRBV19 and J is TRBJ1-1; D is unclear. The CDR3 extends over 14 amino acids. V lost 5 bases, J lost 1 base, and 11 bases lay in between. The V gene's germline CDR1 is LNHDA and CDR2 SQIVND (reference sequence). This CDR3 is CASSETWSNTEAFF. As DNA, the CDR3 is TGTGCCAGTAGTGAGACCTGGTCGAACACTGAAGCTTTCTTT.

This clone was observed a handful of times. V is TRBV5-8 and J is TRBJ2-3; 10 bases agree with TRBD1. Per the germline V gene, CDR1 is SGHTS and CDR2 is YDEGEE. Trimming at V came to 4 bases and at J to 1 base, leaving 18 bases not matched to a gene. The CDR3 is 20 residues long. Here the CDR3 DNA reads TGTGCCAGCAGCCTGGACTTGACAGGGGGCCCTAACCCGGGCACAGATACGCAGTATTTT. Amino acid sequence: CASSLDLTGGPNPGTDTQYF.

The chain carries TRBV5-1 and TRBJ2-2, with D possibly being TRBD1 (7 bases). Deletions cut 2 bases from V and 8 bases from J, with 16 bases between. Germline-derived CDR1 and CDR2 are SGHRS and YFSETQ. The CDR3 extends over 15 amino acids. The CDR3 nucleotides are TGCGCCAGCAGCTTCAACGCACAGGGGAGGGGGGAGCTGTTTTTT. This encodes CASSFNAQGRGELFF. The full variable domain, completed using reference TRBV5-1 and TRBJ2-2, is KAGVTQTPRYLIKTRGQQVTLSCSPISGHRSVSWYQQTPGQGLQFLFEYFSETQRNKGNFPGRFSGRQFSNSRSEMNVSTLELGDSALYLCASSFNAQGRGELFFGEGSRLTVL.

This clone has only one observation. The chain is built from TRBV5-1 and TRBJ1-1, with 11 bases that match TRBD1. Germline assignment: CDR1 SGHRS and CDR2 YFSETQ. There are 15 residues in the CDR3. J was trimmed by 1 base and V by 3 bases; bases with no gene match: 2. CDR3 residues: CASSWTGGANTEAFF. The CDR3 nucleotides read TGCGCCAGCAGCTGGACAGGGGGCGCGAACACTGAAGCTTTCTTT.

The rearrangement joins TRBV28 to TRBJ1-2, with a weak D call TRBD1 (5 bases). Germline-derived CDR1 and CDR2 are MDHEN and SYDVKM. CDR3 length: 16 amino acids. Deletions cut 8 bases from V and 1 base from J, with 20 bases between. CDR3 sequence reads: CASAMDTGLFNYGYTF. The CDR3 DNA follows: TGTGCCAGCGCGATGGACACTGGGCTTTTTAACTATGGCTACACCTTC.

This sequence joins TRBV6-1 and TRBJ2-1, with 8 nucleotides matching TRBD2. This CDR3 has 15 residues. With V trimmed by 0 bases and J by 3 bases, 1 base remained unmatched. Germline V gene lookup returns CDR1 MNHNS and CDR2 SASEGT. As DNA, the CDR3 is TGTGCCAGCAGTGAAGCAAGCGGGGGCTACAATGAGCAGTTCTTC. It translates to CASSEASGGYNEQFF.